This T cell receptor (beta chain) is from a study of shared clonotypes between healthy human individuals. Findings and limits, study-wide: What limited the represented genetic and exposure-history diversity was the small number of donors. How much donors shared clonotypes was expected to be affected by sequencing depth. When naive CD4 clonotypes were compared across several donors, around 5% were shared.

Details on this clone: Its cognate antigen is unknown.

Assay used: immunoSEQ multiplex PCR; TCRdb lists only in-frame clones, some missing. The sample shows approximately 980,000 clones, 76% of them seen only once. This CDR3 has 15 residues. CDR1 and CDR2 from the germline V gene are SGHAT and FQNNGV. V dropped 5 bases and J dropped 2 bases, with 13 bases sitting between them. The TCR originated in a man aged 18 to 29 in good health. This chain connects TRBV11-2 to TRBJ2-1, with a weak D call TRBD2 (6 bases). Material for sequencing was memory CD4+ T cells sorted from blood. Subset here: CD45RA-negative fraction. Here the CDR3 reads CASSIVASAYNEQFF. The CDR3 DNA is TGTGCCAGCAGCATTGTGGCTAGCGCCTACAATGAGCAGTTCTTC.